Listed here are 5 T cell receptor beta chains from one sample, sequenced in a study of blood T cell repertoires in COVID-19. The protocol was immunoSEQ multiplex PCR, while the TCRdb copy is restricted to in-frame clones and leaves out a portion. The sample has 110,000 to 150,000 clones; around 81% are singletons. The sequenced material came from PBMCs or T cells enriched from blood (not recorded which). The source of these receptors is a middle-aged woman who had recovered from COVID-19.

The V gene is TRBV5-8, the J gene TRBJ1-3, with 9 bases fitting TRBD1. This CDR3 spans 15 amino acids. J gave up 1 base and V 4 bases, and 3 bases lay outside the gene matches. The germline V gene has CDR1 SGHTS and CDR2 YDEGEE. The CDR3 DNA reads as TGTGCCAGCAGCCCCGGGACAGGGTCTGGAAACACCATATATTTT. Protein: CASSPGTGSGNTIYF.

In DNA, the CDR3 is TGTGCCAGCAGCTTAGACTATTCTTATGAGCAGTTCTTC. It codes for CASSLDYSYEQFF. This chain joins TRBV7-9 and TRBJ2-1; D not resolved. Trimming pared 1 base from V and 8 bases from J, leaving 9 bases between. The germline CDR1 and CDR2 sequences are SEHNR and FQNEAQ (reference sequence). This CDR3 is built from 13 residues. The whole variable domain, remainder taken from reference TRBV7-9 and TRBJ2-1, is DTGVSQNPRHKITKRGQNVTFRCDPISEHNRLYWYRQTLGQGPEFLTYFQNEAQLEKSRLLSDRFSAERPKGSFSTLEIQRTEQGDSAMYLCASSLDYSYEQFFGPGTRLTVL.

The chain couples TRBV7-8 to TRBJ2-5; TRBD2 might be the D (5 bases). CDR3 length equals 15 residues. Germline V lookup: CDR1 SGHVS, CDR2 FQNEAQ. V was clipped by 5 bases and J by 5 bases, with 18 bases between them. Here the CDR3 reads CASSQMRTLSETQYF. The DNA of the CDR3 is TGTGCCAGCAGCCAAATGAGGACTCTGTCGGAGACCCAGTACTTC.

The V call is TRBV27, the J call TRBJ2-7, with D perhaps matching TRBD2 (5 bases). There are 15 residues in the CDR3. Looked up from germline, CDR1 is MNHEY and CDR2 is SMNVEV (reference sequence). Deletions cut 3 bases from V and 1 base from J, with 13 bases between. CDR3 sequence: CASSLGGWESYEQYF. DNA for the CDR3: TGTGCCAGCAGTTTGGGCGGGTGGGAATCCTACGAGCAGTACTTC.

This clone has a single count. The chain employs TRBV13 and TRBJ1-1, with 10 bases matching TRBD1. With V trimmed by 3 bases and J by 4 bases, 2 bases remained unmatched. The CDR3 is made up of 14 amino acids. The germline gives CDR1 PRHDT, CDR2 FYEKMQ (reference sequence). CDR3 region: CASSLDRGSTEAFF. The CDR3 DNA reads TGTGCCAGCAGCTTGGACAGGGGGAGCACTGAAGCTTTCTTT.